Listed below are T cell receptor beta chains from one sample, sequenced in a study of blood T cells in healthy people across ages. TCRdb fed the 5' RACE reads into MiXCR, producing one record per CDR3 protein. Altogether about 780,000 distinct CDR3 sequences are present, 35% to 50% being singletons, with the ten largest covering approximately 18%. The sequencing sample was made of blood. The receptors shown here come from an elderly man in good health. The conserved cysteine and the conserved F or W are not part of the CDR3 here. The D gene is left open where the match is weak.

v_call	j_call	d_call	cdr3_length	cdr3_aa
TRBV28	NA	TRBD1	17	ASSFPGTGDFSSYNEQY
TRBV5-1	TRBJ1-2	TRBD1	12	ASSSATGSFGYT
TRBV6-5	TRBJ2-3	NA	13	ASSYLGSSTDTQY
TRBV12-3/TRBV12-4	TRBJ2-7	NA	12	ASSLGGGSDKQY
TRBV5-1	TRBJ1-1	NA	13	ASSFGGGRYTEAF
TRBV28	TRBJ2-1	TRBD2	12	ASSETSSKYEQF
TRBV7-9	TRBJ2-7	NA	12	ASRPLSGFYEQY
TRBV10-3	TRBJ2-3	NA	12	AISPGLNTDTQY
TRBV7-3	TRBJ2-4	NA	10	ASSPGGDIQY
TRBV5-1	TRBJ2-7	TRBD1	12	ASSTGTAPYEQY
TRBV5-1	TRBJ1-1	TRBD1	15	ASSIKGQGSVGTEAF
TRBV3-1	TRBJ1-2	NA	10	ASSQVTGGYT
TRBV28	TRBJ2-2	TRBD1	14	ASSSWMDRDTGELF
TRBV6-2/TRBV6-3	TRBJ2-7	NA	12	ASSTPTSRYEQY
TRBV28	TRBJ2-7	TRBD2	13	ASIRASGTVGEQY
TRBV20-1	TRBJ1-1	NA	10	SAPGRNTEAF
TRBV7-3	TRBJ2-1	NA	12	AGSLSAGAFKQF
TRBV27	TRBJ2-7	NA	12	ASPPGQRSYEQY
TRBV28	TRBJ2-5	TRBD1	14	ASSTGTGGFQETQY
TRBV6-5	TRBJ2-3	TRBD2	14	ASSSTTSGSTDTQY